These 13 T cell receptor beta chains were sequenced from one sample in a study of T cells in Graves' hyperthyroidism and ophthalmopathy. RNA transcripts gave rise to amplified TCR beta CDR3 regions. First-round RT-PCR with HTBI primers amplified the TCR CDR3 region. From the multiplex PCR reads, TCRdb called clonotypes with MiXCR, one entry per CDR3 protein. This sample has about 620,000 distinct CDR3 sequences, with under 20% found just once. Source material: blood. Receptors were obtained from a woman between 25 and 40 years old with Graves' hyperthyroidism.

This chain uses TRBV18 with TRBJ2-7, with 12 positions matching TRBD2. Germline-derived CDR1 and CDR2 are KGHSH and LQKENI. Trimming cost V 1 base and J 3 bases; bases outside gene matches: 4. The CDR3 totals 16 residues. The CDR3 DNA is TGTGCCAGCTCACCACGACTAGCGGGAGAAGTCTACGAGCAGTACTTC. Translation gives CASSPRLAGEVYEQYF.

This clonotype was recorded a few times. The CDR3 sequence: CASSLAPRSYNSPLHF. In DNA form, the CDR3 reads TGTGCCAGCAGCCTCGCTCCGCGCTCCTATAATTCACCCCTCCACTTT. The J gene is TRBJ1-6, the V gene TRBV7-9, with D uncertain. CDR1 and CDR2 from the germline V gene are SEHNR and FQNEAQ (reference sequence). This CDR3 has 16 residues. The ends were cut back, 5 bases at V and 0 bases at J, with 11 bases in the middle.

The chain employs TRBV6-1 and TRBJ1-4; no reliable D call. The V end was cut by 7 bases, the J end by 0 bases, with 9 bases between. The germline CDR1 and CDR2 sequences are MNHNS and SASEGT. The CDR3 runs to 14 residues. Written as DNA, the CDR3 is TGTGCCAGCAAACTGGATGCAACTAATGAAAAACTGTTTTTT. It yields the protein CASKLDATNEKLFF.

This clonotype was observed a handful of times. The chain carries TRBV5-1 and TRBJ2-2; perhaps TRBD1 as D (5 bases). With 1 base removed from V and 3 bases from J, the gap between germline ends came to 10 bases. The CDR3 is made up of 15 amino acids. Germline assignment: CDR1 SGHRS and CDR2 YFSETQ. In DNA, the CDR3 is TGCGCCAGCAGCTTGTCAGGGCCCTACACCGGGGAGCTGTTTTTT. Amino acids: CASSLSGPYTGELFF. The full variable domain, with the rest looked up from reference TRBV5-1 and TRBJ2-2, is KAGVTQTPRYLIKTRGQQVTLSCSPISGHRSVSWYQQTPGQGLQFLFEYFSETQRNKGNFPGRFSGRQFSNSRSEMNVSTLELGDSALYLCASSLSGPYTGELFFGEGSRLTVL.

This clonotype was recorded at least ten times. V gene TRBV2 combines with J gene TRBJ1-1; a weak D match, TRBD1 (5 bases). V was cut by 5 bases and J by 6 bases, with 16 bases left in between. This CDR3 spans 14 amino acids. Germline values: CDR1 SNHLY, CDR2 FYNNEI. CDR3 region: CASSRGPRAPEAFF. The CDR3 DNA is TGTGCCAGCAGTAGGGGACCTAGAGCCCCTGAAGCTTTCTTT.

At least ten counts were recorded for this clonotype. This chain uses TRBV28 with TRBJ2-5; D is possibly TRBD1 (6 bases). Germline assignment: CDR1 MDHEN and CDR2 SYDVKM. The CDR3 has 14 residues. V shed 2 bases and J shed 4 bases, with 11 bases lying between them. The CDR3 loop reads CASSLGGGGETQYF. In DNA, the CDR3 is TGTGCCAGCAGTTTAGGGGGCGGAGGAGAGACCCAGTACTTC.

This clonotype has at least ten counts. The gene calls are TRBV2 and TRBJ2-3; D remains unclear. V lost 3 bases and J 5 bases, leaving 12 bases between the germline ends. Germline V gene sequence: CDR1 SNHLY, CDR2 FYNNEI. This CDR3 has 14 residues. CDR3 residues: CASSEARLRDTQYF. CDR3 DNA: TGTGCCAGCAGTGAGGCTAGATTGCGAGATACGCAGTATTTT.

The chain employs TRBV19 and TRBJ2-5, with D maybe TRBD2 (7 bases). The V gene's germline CDR1 is LNHDA and CDR2 SQIVND (reference sequence). The ends were cut back, 9 bases at V and 2 bases at J, with 19 bases in the middle. This CDR3 is 15 amino acids long. CDR3 in amino acids: CASGEGGGLQETQYF. CDR3 in DNA: TGTGCCAGCGGTGAGGGGGGGGGGTTACAAGAGACCCAGTACTTC.

This clonotype was counted a few times. V is TRBV11-2 and J is TRBJ2-1; 7 nucleotides agree with TRBD2. V trimming: 8 bases; J trimming: 2 bases; junction bases outside the gene matches: 15. The CDR3 consists of 17 residues. Germline V gene sequence: CDR1 SGHAT, CDR2 FQNNGV. CDR3 coding DNA: TGTGCCAGCGCCCGACCCCCGGGCGGGAGCCCCTACAATGAGCAGTTCTTC. Its translation: CASARPPGGSPYNEQFF. Drawing the rest from reference TRBV11-2 and TRBJ2-1, the complete variable domain is EAGVAQSPRYKIIEKRQSVAFWCNPISGHATLYWYQQILGQGPKLLIQFQNNGVVDDSQLPKDRFSAERLKGVDSTLKIQPAKLEDSAVYLCASARPPGGSPYNEQFFGPGTRLTVL.

In this sample, this clonotype turned up many times. The V gene is TRBV15, the J gene TRBJ2-1; maybe TRBD2 (6 bases). V lost 2 bases, J lost 3 bases, and 17 bases lay in between. Germline loops: CDR1 LNHNV, CDR2 YYDKDF (reference sequence). The CDR3 length is 17 residues. The CDR3 sequence is CATSRTRGGVNYNEQFF. CDR3 DNA: TGTGCCACCAGCAGAACCCGCGGCGGGGTCAACTACAATGAGCAGTTCTTC.

There are a few counts of this clonotype. The chain combines TRBV4-1 with TRBJ2-1, with 7 bases lining up with TRBD1. Losses at the gene ends were 0 bases for V and 1 base for J; bases not matched to a gene: 6. The CDR3 covers 17 residues. Germline CDR1 reads MGHRA; CDR2 reads YSYEKL. CDR3 amino acids: CASSQETGTRSYNEQFF. Here the CDR3 DNA reads TGCGCCAGCAGCCAAGAGACAGGGACGAGATCCTACAATGAGCAGTTCTTC.

This clonotype was recorded at least ten times. The rearrangement uses TRBV30 and TRBJ2-7; 7 bases map to TRBD1. Germline V gene data show CDR1 as GTSNPN and CDR2 as SVGIG (reference sequence). Trimming cost V 2 bases and J 3 bases; bases outside gene matches: 7. The CDR3 is 14 residues long. CDR3 sequence reads: CAWSKGQRDYEQYF. For the CDR3, the DNA is TGTGCCTGGAGTAAGGGACAGAGAGACTACGAGCAGTACTTC. Based on the CDR3 plus reference TRBV30 and TRBJ2-7, the full variable domain is SQTIHQWPATLVQPVGSPLSLECTVEGTSNPNLYWYRQAAGRGLQLLFYSVGIGQISSEVPQNLSASRPQDRQFILSSKKLLLSDSGFYLCAWSKGQRDYEQYFGPGTRLTVT.

In its sample, this clonotype was seen many times. The chain couples TRBV28 to TRBJ2-5; D possibly matches TRBD1 or TRBD2 (6 bases each). This CDR3 region has 15 residues. V was cut by 2 bases and J by 7 bases, with 17 bases left in between. Per the germline V gene, CDR1 is MDHEN and CDR2 is SYDVKM. This chain's CDR3 is CASSLIRRGYGTQYF. CDR3 coding DNA: TGTGCCAGCAGTTTAATTAGGAGGGGGTACGGGACCCAGTACTTC.